A selection of T cell receptor beta chains follows, all from one sample in a study of cytomegalovirus exposure and HLA in healthy donors. TCRdb keeps only in-frame clones here, not all; method: immunoSEQ multiplex PCR. The repertoire has about 180,000 clones, over 70% of them found once; the top ten carry over 3%. The sample consisted of PBMCs. Receptor source: a woman in her forties or fifties in good health and CMV-seropositive. CDR3s leave out the opening cysteine and the closing phenylalanine or tryptophan.

j_call | v_call | cdr3_aa
TRBJ2-2 | TRBV6-1 | ASSVLVAGELF
TRBJ2-7 | TRBV28 | ASTVGAADEQY
TRBJ2-4 | TRBV19 | ASSSQGQRAKNIQY
TRBJ1-2 | TRBV14 | ASSQLRTARPYGYT
TRBJ2-6 | TRBV29-1 | SVGEGRGANGLT
TRBJ1-2 | TRBV11-2 | ASSLAGVNYGYT
TRBJ2-3 | TRBV9 | ASSATTDTQY
TRBJ2-7 | TRBV28 | ASRSPAAGGYEQY
TRBJ2-4 | TRBV6-6 | ASSLRQGAQNIQY
TRBJ1-3 | TRBV9 | ASSPQGAPGNTIY
TRBJ1-1 | TRBV2 | ASSLEGRGGTEAF
TRBJ1-4 | TRBV12-5 | ASGPRAGGNEKLF
TRBJ1-5 | TRBV6-1 | ASGQEGNQPQH
TRBJ1-6 | TRBV5-1 | ASSSPGLDNSPLH
TRBJ1-2 | TRBV29-1 | SVEDSGTGSEGYT
TRBJ2-1 | TRBV10-2 | ASSAGAQF
TRBJ2-1 | TRBV28 | ASSFGGLGGNEQF
TRBJ1-1 | TRBV30 | AWRTGENTEAF
TRBJ1-2 | TRBV7-8 | ASSLLQGNYGYT
TRBJ1-2 | TRBV9 | ASSVGIRAQDYGYT
TRBJ1-1 | TRBV30 | AWSVGQGSTEAF
TRBJ2-5 | TRBV27 | ASSPGTGSGETQY
TRBJ1-6 | TRBV7-3 | ASSPNANSPLH
TRBJ1-2 | TRBV19 | ASTDSSYGYT
TRBJ1-2 | TRBV30 | AWSVGQGVGYGYT
TRBJ1-2 | TRBV18 | ASSPQGANGYT
TRBJ2-7 | TRBV28 | ASRLSGTSYEQY
TRBJ1-4 | TRBV4-1 | ASSQGPGQGYVELF
TRBJ1-6 | TRBV4-3 | ASSQSFNSPLH
TRBJ2-3 | TRBV19 | ASKPTQGAADTQY
TRBJ2-3 | TRBV28 | ASSLGGALITDTQY
TRBJ2-1 | TRBV4-1 | ASSLLVYNEQF
TRBJ2-2 | TRBV7-2 | ASSLIAGDGGELF
TRBJ1-2 | TRBV4-2 | ASSRGQGTADGYT
TRBJ1-1 | TRBV27 | ASSFHSSTPLNTEAF
TRBJ2-7 | TRBV9 | ASSVGGTISYEQY
TRBJ2-1 | TRBV6-5 | ASSYGGSSYNEQF
TRBJ1-1 | TRBV11-3 | ASSPRDREDTEAF
TRBJ2-2 | TRBV7-6 | ASSLSGGQGTGELF
TRBJ1-1 | TRBV5-1 | ASSFYRGERNTEAF
TRBJ2-5 | TRBV6-6 | ASSYPAGQETQY
TRBJ2-5 | TRBV11-3 | ASSLSDQETQY
TRBJ1-2 | TRBV6-5 | ASSRDGSNYGYT
TRBJ2-1 | TRBV9 | ASSVALAGRNEQF
TRBJ2-6 | TRBV4-1 | ASSQDRGLTRKRGANVLT
TRBJ1-2 | TRBV29-1 | SVETGVNYGYT
TRBJ1-4 | TRBV4-3 | ASSQDLQGAVATNEKLF
TRBJ2-1 | TRBV5-4 | ASSPSGRAGDEQF
TRBJ1-5 | TRBV25-1 | ASNPQGYWPWYNQPQH
TRBJ2-7 | TRBV6-5 | ASTPPGTGHYEQY
TRBJ1-6 | TRBV9 | ASSVASSYNSPLH
TRBJ2-7 | TRBV7-2 | ASSPRGGIPKEQY
TRBJ1-3 | TRBV19 | ASSMKHSSGNTIY
- | TRBV5-1 | ASSSQGASYEQY
TRBJ1-3 | TRBV18 | ASSPGGLGGNTIY
TRBJ2-5 | TRBV29-1 | SVGSGRRAQETQY
TRBJ1-2 | TRBV2 | ASSESQGSNYGYT